In this sample, the clone carrying this T cell receptor beta chain turned up once. What it binds is not known. The data originate from a study of cytomegalovirus exposure and HLA in healthy donors. Study outcomes and limitations: A later analysis showed that HLA-associated TCR beta chains had undergone more clonal expansion than equally common others.

CDR1 and CDR2 from the germline V gene are SGHRS and YFSETQ. The CDR3 loop spans 17 amino acids. Losses at the gene ends were 3 bases for V and 4 bases for J; bases not matched to a gene: 8. 60 Vbeta and 13 Jbeta primers were used in PCR. Method: immunoSEQ multiplex PCR; TCRdb's copy keeps in-frame clones and lacks some. The sample has about 160,000 clones; about 85% are singletons. The sequence came from a man between 18 and 29 years old in good health and CMV-seropositive. The rearrangement links TRBV5-1 to TRBJ2-2; 11 nucleotides line up with TRBD1. The sample comprised PBMCs. The CDR3 DNA reads TGCGCCAGCAGCTGGGGTCCGGGACAGGGGGGCACCGGGGAGCTGTTTTTT. Encoded protein: CASSWGPGQGGTGELFF.